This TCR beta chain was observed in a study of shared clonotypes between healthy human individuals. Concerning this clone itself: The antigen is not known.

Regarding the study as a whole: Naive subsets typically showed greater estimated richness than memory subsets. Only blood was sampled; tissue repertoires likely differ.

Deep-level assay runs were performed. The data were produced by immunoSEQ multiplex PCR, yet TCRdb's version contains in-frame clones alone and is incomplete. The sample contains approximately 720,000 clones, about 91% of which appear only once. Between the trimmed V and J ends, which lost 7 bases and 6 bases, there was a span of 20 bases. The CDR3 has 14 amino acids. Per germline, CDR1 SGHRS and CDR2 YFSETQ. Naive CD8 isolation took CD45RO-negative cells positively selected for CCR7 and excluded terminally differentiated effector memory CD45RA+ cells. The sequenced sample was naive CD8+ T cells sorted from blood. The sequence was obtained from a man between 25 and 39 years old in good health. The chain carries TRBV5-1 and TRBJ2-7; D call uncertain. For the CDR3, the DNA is TGCGCCAGCGCCGAGGTTCTCGGAATCGGCGAGCAGTACTTC. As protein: CASAEVLGIGEQYF.